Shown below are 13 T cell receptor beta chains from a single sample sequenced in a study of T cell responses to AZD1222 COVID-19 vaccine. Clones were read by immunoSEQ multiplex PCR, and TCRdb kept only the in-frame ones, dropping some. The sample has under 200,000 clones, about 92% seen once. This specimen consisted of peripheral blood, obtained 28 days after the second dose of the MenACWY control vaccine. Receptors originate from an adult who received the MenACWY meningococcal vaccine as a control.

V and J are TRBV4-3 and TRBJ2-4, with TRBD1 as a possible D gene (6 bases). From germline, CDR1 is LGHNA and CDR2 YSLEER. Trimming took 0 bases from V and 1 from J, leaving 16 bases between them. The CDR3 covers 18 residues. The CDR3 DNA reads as TGCGCCAGCAGCCAAGATCTTAAGGGGGATAGGGCCAAAAACATTCAGTACTTC. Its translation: CASSQDLKGDRAKNIQYF.

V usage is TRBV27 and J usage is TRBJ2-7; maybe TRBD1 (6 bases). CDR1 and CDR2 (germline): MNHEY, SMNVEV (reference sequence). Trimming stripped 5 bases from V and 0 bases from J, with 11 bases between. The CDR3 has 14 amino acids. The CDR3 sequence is CASSPTGSSYEQYF. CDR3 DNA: TGTGCCAGCAGTCCTACAGGGTCCTCCTACGAGCAGTACTTC.

The CDR3 region is CSVEDAGDGYTF. CDR3 bases: TGCAGCGTTGAAGACGCAGGGGATGGCTACACCTTC. The V gene is TRBV29-1, the J gene TRBJ1-2, with D perhaps TRBD1 (6 bases). The CDR3 extends over 12 amino acids. Germline values: CDR1 SQVTM, CDR2 ANQGSEA. The V end was cut by 0 bases, the J end by 6 bases, with 8 bases between.

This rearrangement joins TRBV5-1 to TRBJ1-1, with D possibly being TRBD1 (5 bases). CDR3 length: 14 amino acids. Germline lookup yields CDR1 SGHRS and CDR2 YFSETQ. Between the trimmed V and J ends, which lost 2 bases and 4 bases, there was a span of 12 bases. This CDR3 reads CASSLSGRGTEAFF. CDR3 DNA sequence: TGCGCCAGCAGCTTATCAGGGAGGGGCACTGAAGCTTTCTTT.

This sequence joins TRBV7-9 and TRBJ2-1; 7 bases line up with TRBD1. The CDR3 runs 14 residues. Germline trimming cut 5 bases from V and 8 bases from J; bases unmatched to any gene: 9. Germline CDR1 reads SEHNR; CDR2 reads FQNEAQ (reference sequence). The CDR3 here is CASSHPTGWDEQFF. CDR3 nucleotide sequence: TGTGCCAGCAGCCATCCGACAGGGTGGGATGAGCAGTTCTTC.

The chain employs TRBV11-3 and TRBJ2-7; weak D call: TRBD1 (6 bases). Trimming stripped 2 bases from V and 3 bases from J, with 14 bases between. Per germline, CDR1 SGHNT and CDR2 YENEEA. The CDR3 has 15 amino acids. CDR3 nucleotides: TGTGCCAGCAGCTTAAGGTCGGGACAAGGCTACGAGCAGTACTTC. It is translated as CASSLRSGQGYEQYF.

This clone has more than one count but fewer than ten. The CDR3 region is CASSKSGRVINEQFF. CDR3 sequence (DNA): TGTGCCAGCAGCAAAAGCGGGAGAGTTATCAATGAGCAGTTCTTC. This chain connects TRBV9 to TRBJ2-1; TRBD2 agrees at 8 bases. This CDR3 has 15 residues. Per the germline V gene, CDR1 is SGDLS and CDR2 is YYNGEE. J gave up 6 bases and V 4 bases, and 9 bases lay outside the gene matches. The full variable domain, its missing parts supplied by reference TRBV9 and TRBJ2-1, is DSGVTQTPKHLITATGQRVTLRCSPRSGDLSVYWYQQSLDQGLQFLIQYYNGEERAKGNILERFSAQQFPDLHSELNLSSLELGDSALYFCASSKSGRVINEQFFGPGTRLTVL.

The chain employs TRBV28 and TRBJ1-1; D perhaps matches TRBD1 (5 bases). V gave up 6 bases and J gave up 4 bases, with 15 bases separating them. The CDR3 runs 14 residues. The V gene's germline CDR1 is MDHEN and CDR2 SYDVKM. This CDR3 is CASSQYRGVTEAFF. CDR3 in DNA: TGTGCCAGCAGCCAATATCGAGGGGTCACTGAAGCTTTCTTT.

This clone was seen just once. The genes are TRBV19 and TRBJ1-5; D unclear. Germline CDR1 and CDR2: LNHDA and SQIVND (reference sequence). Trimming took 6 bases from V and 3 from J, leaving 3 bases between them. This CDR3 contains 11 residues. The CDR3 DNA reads TGTGCCAGTAGGGACAATCAGCCCCAGCATTTT. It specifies CASRDNQPQHF.

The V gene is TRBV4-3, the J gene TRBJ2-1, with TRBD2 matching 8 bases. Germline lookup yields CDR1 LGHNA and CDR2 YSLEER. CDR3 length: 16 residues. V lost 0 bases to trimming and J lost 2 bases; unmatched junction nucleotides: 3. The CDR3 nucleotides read TGCGCCAGCAGCCAAGATCGGGAGGGACCCTACAATGAGCAGTTCTTC. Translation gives CASSQDREGPYNEQFF.

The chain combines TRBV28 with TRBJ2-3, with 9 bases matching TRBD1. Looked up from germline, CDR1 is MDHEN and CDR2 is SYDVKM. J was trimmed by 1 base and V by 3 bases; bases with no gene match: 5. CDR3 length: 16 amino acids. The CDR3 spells CASSFAGTGRTDTQYF. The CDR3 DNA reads TGTGCCAGCAGTTTCGCGGGGACAGGGCGCACAGATACGCAGTATTTT.

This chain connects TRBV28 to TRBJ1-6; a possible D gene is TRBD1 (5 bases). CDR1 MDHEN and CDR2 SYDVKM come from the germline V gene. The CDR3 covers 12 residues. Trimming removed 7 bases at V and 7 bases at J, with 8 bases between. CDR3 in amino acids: CASNPGNSPLHF. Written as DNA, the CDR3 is TGTGCCAGCAATCCAGGGAATTCACCCCTCCACTTT.

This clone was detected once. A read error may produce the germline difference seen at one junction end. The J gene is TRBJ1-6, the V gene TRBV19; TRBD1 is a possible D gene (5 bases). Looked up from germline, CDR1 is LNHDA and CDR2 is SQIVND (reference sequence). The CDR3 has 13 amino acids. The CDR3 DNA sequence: TGTGCCAGTAGCTCCACTCCCGGGACCTTATTACTATTT. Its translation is CASSSTPGTLLLF. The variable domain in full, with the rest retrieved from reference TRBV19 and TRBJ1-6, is DGGITQSPKYLFRKEGQNVTLSCEQNLNHDAMYWYRQDPGQGLRLIYYSQIVNDFQKGDIAEGYSVSREKKESFPLTVTSAQKNPTAFYLCASSSTPGTLLLFGNGTRLTVT.